Following are 21 T cell receptor beta chains from one sample sequenced in a study of cytomegalovirus exposure and HLA in healthy donors. 60 Vbeta and 13 Jbeta primers were used in PCR. TCRdb's copy holds only in-frame clones and misses some; the assay was immunoSEQ multiplex PCR. The repertoire consists of around 250,000 clones, with about nine tenths occurring once and the leading ten covering 1.7%. The sequencing sample was made of PBMCs. The receptors shown here come from a girl aged 2-10 years in good health and CMV-seronegative.

V is TRBV28 and J is TRBJ2-1, with TRBD2 matching over 12 bases. V lost 4 bases and J lost 8; bases outside the gene matches: 12. CDR1 MDHEN and CDR2 SYDVKM come from the germline V gene. The CDR3 runs 17 residues. The CDR3 nucleotides read TGTGCCAGCAGTTCGACTAGCGGGAGTTGGGTTGGCTATGAGCAGTTCTTC. It yields the protein CASSSTSGSWVGYEQFF.

The chain combines TRBV10-2 with TRBJ1-1, with 9 positions matching TRBD1. The CDR3 spans 14 residues. Trimming cost V 7 bases and J 4 bases; bases outside gene matches: 7. Germline CDR1 WSHSY, CDR2 SAAADI. This chain's CDR3 is CASTGTGIRTEAFF. In DNA form, the CDR3 reads TGCGCCAGCACCGGGACAGGGATTCGCACTGAAGCTTTCTTT.

The rearrangement uses TRBV20-1 and TRBJ1-4; no reliable D call. This CDR3 contains 11 residues. Germline V lookup: CDR1 DFQATT, CDR2 SNEGSKA (reference sequence). V was trimmed by 3 bases and J by 8 bases, leaving 7 bases between them. CDR3 amino acids: CSASLAEKLFF. Here the CDR3 DNA reads TGCAGTGCTAGTTTGGCCGAAAAACTGTTTTTT.

V usage is TRBV13 and J usage is TRBJ2-1, with 7 nucleotides matching TRBD2. This CDR3 has 12 residues. From germline, CDR1 is PRHDT and CDR2 FYEKMQ (reference sequence). V shed 5 bases, J shed 13 bases, and the junction held 8 bases outside the gene matches. The CDR3 spells CASSPARDYQFF. As DNA, the CDR3 is TGTGCCAGCAGCCCAGCCCGGGACTACCAGTTCTTC.

This clone was counted once. The CDR3 coding sequence is TGTGCCAGCAGCTTGGCCCCCTCTATCGGTTACGAGCAGTACTTC. It specifies CASSLAPSIGYEQYF. The chain has TRBV5-4 and TRBJ2-7, with no clear D. The CDR3 totals 15 residues. Deletions cut 0 bases from V and 4 bases from J, with 14 bases between. From germline, CDR1 is SGHNT and CDR2 YYREEE (reference sequence).

V gene TRBV9 combines with J gene TRBJ1-1; D is ambiguous. The CDR3 consists of 15 residues. CDR1 SGDLS and CDR2 YYNGEE come from the germline V gene. Deletions cut 0 bases from V and 0 bases from J, with 9 bases between. The CDR3 nucleotides read TGTGCCAGCAGCGTAGGCACAGCCCTGAACACTGAAGCTTTCTTT. Protein: CASSVGTALNTEAFF.

The chain uses TRBV5-6 and TRBJ2-2; TRBD1 matches 7 bases. With 2 bases clipped from V and 4 bases from J, the junction kept 2 bases outside the gene matches. This CDR3 region has 14 residues. The germline CDR1 and CDR2 sequences are SGHDT and YYEEEE. CDR3: CASSLTGVTGELFF. The CDR3 DNA follows: TGTGCCAGCAGCTTAACAGGGGTCACCGGGGAGCTGTTTTTT.

The rearrangement joins TRBV19 to TRBJ2-7; 7 nucleotides line up with TRBD2. Germline assignment: CDR1 LNHDA and CDR2 SQIVND (reference sequence). Trimming cost V 3 bases and J 2 bases; bases outside gene matches: 7. The CDR3 extends over 15 amino acids. CDR3 in DNA: TGTGCCAGTAGTATGGTGGCTAGCGGAACCTACGAGCAGTACTTC. This translates into CASSMVASGTYEQYF.

The CDR3 loop is CASSPSVLEGETQYF. For the CDR3, the DNA is TGTGCCAGCTCACCATCCGTCCTTGAGGGAGAGACCCAGTACTTC. The chain couples TRBV18 to TRBJ2-5, with TRBD2 as a possible D gene (5 bases). Trimming stripped 2 bases from V and 4 bases from J, with 14 bases between. This CDR3 has 15 residues. Germline CDR1 KGHSH, CDR2 LQKENI.

This chain's CDR3 is CASSRGTGGGYTF. The CDR3 nucleotides read TGTGCCAGCAGCCGCGGGACAGGCGGGGGCTACACCTTC. The chain links TRBV6-5 to TRBJ1-2; 8 nucleotides align to TRBD1. Per germline, CDR1 MNHEY and CDR2 SVGAGI. CDR3 length: 13 residues. J was trimmed by 8 bases and V by 6 bases; bases with no gene match: 8.

The chain recombines TRBV28 with TRBJ2-2, with 11 bases identical to TRBD2. The CDR3 is 18 amino acids. The V gene's germline CDR1 is MDHEN and CDR2 SYDVKM. V lost 6 bases to trimming and J lost 1 base; unmatched junction nucleotides: 10. The CDR3 nucleotides read TGTGCCAGCAGCGGGCCTAGCGGGGGGAAGGGGAACACCGGGGAGCTGTTTTTT. Translating gives CASSGPSGGKGNTGELFF.

This clone was recorded a few times. V gene TRBV9 combines with J gene TRBJ2-3; 9 positions agree with TRBD2. The J segment lost 2 bases and the V segment lost 2 bases, leaving 6 bases of the junction unmatched. The CDR3 consists of 16 residues. Germline V gene sequence: CDR1 SGDLS, CDR2 YYNGEE. DNA for the CDR3: TGTGCCAGCAGCGTGGGGTCTAGCGGGGCCACAGATACGCAGTATTTT. This gives the protein CASSVGSSGATDTQYF.

Only one count was recorded for this clone. This sequence joins TRBV28 and TRBJ2-7; 11 bases agree with TRBD1. Per the germline V gene, CDR1 is MDHEN and CDR2 is SYDVKM. The CDR3 runs to 16 residues. After removal of 6 bases from V and 1 base from J, the junction contained 8 bases not matched to a gene. CDR3 nucleotide sequence: TGTGCCAGCAGCGAGATCGGGACAGGGGGGTCCTACGAGCAGTACTTC. Translation: CASSEIGTGGSYEQYF.

J is TRBJ2-7 and V is TRBV18, with D possibly being TRBD2 (6 bases). The CDR3 totals 13 residues. V was cut by 3 bases and J by 3 bases, with 9 bases left in between. Germline loops: CDR1 KGHSH, CDR2 LQKENI. The CDR3 is CASSPTSIYEQYF. In DNA form, the CDR3 reads TGTGCCAGCTCACCGACTAGTATCTACGAGCAGTACTTC.

The chain employs TRBV30 and TRBJ1-3; possible D gene TRBD1, 5 bases. V lost 1 base and J 5 bases, leaving 18 bases between the germline ends. Germline V gene sequence: CDR1 GTSNPN, CDR2 SVGIG (reference sequence). The CDR3 contains 16 residues. The CDR3 reads CAWSGGGPGFRNTIYF. The CDR3 DNA is TGTGCCTGGAGTGGGGGCGGACCCGGGTTCCGAAACACCATATATTTT.

V gene TRBV7-3 combines with J gene TRBJ2-1; TRBD1 is a possible D gene (6 bases). Germline lookup yields CDR1 SGHTA and CDR2 FQGTGA. The V end lost 5 bases, the J end lost 5 bases, and 10 bases lay between the germline ends. CDR3 size: 13 residues. CDR3 bases: TGTGCCAGCAGCCGTAGGGGGAACAATGAGCAGTTCTTC. Residues: CASSRRGNNEQFF. The variable domain in full, with the rest retrieved from reference TRBV7-3 and TRBJ2-1, is GAGVSQTPSNKVTEKGKYVELRCDPISGHTALYWYRQSLGQGPEFLIYFQGTGAADDSGLPNDRFFAVRPEGSVSTLKIQRTERGDSAVYLCASSRRGNNEQFFGPGTRLTVL.

The chain is built from TRBV19 and TRBJ2-7; 7 bases align to TRBD1. Germline assignment: CDR1 LNHDA and CDR2 SQIVND (reference sequence). The CDR3 is made up of 16 amino acids. Trimming removed 4 bases from V and 0 bases from J; junction bases left unmatched: 9. The CDR3 nucleotides read TGTGCCAGTAGTACCCAAGGGGGCCCCAGCTCCTACGAGCAGTACTTC. Amino acid sequence: CASSTQGGPSSYEQYF.

The J gene is TRBJ1-1, the V gene TRBV27; D is unresolved. This CDR3 has 13 residues. Trimming stripped 5 bases from V and 4 bases from J, with 11 bases between. In germline, CDR1 is MNHEY, CDR2 SMNVEV (reference sequence). This CDR3 is CASSRVIGTEAFF. For the CDR3, the DNA is TGTGCCAGCAGTCGGGTAATCGGCACTGAAGCTTTCTTT.

The genes are TRBV6-5 and TRBJ1-4, with 7 bases matching TRBD1. From germline, CDR1 is MNHEY and CDR2 SVGAGI. This CDR3 is built from 15 residues. V lost 5 bases and J lost 3; bases outside the gene matches: 6. CDR3 protein: CASSRGGAANEKLFF. The CDR3 coding sequence is TGTGCCAGCAGTCGAGGGGGCGCAGCTAATGAAAAACTGTTTTTT.

The V and J genes are TRBV5-4 and TRBJ2-7; 7 positions agree with TRBD2. CDR3 length: 15 residues. Per germline, CDR1 SGHNT and CDR2 YYREEE (reference sequence). After removal of 0 bases from V and 3 bases from J, the junction contained 6 bases not matched to a gene. The CDR3 bases are TGTGCCAGCAGCTTGGCCAATTGGGAGGGCTACGAGCAGTACTTC. Encoded protein: CASSLANWEGYEQYF.

The chain is built from TRBV27 and TRBJ2-6; possibly TRBD1 for D (5 bases). From germline, CDR1 is MNHEY and CDR2 SMNVEV (reference sequence). V dropped 0 bases and J dropped 0 bases, with 12 bases sitting between them. The CDR3 consists of 18 residues. CDR3: CASSLSRQIHSGANVLTF. The CDR3 bases are TGTGCCAGCAGTTTATCGAGACAGATCCACTCTGGGGCCAACGTCCTGACTTTC.